Following are 14 T cell receptor beta chains from one sample sequenced in a study of sequential checkpoint blockade in melanoma. The table came from immunoSEQ multiplex PCR; TCRdb's copy has only in-frame clones and leaves some out. The repertoire holds more than 11,000 clones, with roughly 50% as singletons. Stated treatment: randomized to nivolumab then ipilimumab (arm A) or the reverse (arm B). Source: CD8+ T cells sorted from blood (inferred from file names), taken from a patient given nivolumab and ipilimumab in sequence. The source is a human donor with melanoma.

This clone was detected once. The chain is built from TRBV28 and TRBJ2-1; 9 bases match TRBD2. The CDR3 runs 17 residues. Germline V gene lookup returns CDR1 MDHEN and CDR2 SYDVKM. Trimming at V came to 10 bases and at J to 13 bases, leaving 26 bases not matched to a gene. The CDR3 coding sequence is TGTGCCACGTCCGGGGACCCTGAGAGCGGGGGGATAGAGGGACAGTTCTTC. Its protein is CATSGDPESGGIEGQFF.

This clone was detected only a few times. This chain links TRBV2 with TRBJ2-1, with D possibly matching TRBD2 (6 bases). Trimming cost V 4 bases and J 5 bases, with 12 bases left between them. The CDR3 is 14 residues long. Germline V gene data show CDR1 as SNHLY and CDR2 as FYNNEI. This CDR3 reads CASSVGSSDNEQFF. The CDR3 region has the DNA TGTGCCAGCAGTGTAGGGTCTAGCGACAATGAGCAGTTCTTC.

This clone was seen once. The rearrangement joins TRBV7-9 to TRBJ2-1; 13 bases map to TRBD2. V dropped 5 bases and J dropped 2; count of bases not matched to a gene: 9. CDR1 and CDR2 from the germline V gene are SEHNR and FQNEAQ (reference sequence). This CDR3 spans 18 amino acids. As DNA, the CDR3 is TGTGCCAGCAGCCCGACCGGACTAGCGGGAGTGGCCTACAATGAGCAGTTCTTC. Translated: CASSPTGLAGVAYNEQFF.

The chain uses TRBV4-1 and TRBJ2-7; 10 bases agree with TRBD2. Trimming at V came to 1 base and at J to 4 bases, leaving 4 bases not matched to a gene. Looked up from germline, CDR1 is MGHRA and CDR2 is YSYEKL. The CDR3 consists of 15 residues. The CDR3 loop is CASSQVAGGSYEQYF. The CDR3 DNA reads as TGCGCCAGCAGCCAAGTAGCGGGAGGATCGTACGAGCAGTACTTC.

CDR3 nucleotides: TGTGCCAGCAGCCCTAGAGGATGGCCTGGAACCGGGGAGCTGTTTTTT. Translating it yields CASSPRGWPGTGELFF. This sequence joins TRBV7-9 and TRBJ2-2; D unclear. The CDR3 sequence is 16 residues long. In germline, CDR1 is SEHNR, CDR2 FQNEAQ (reference sequence). The ends were cut back, 5 bases at V and 5 bases at J, with 18 bases in the middle.

V is TRBV29-1 and J is TRBJ1-1, with unresolved D. The ends were cut back, 7 bases at V and 0 bases at J, with 12 bases in the middle. The CDR3 sequence is 13 residues long. Germline V gives CDR1 SQVTM, CDR2 ANQGSEA. Here the CDR3 reads CSAGGIVNTEAFF. The CDR3 DNA follows: TGCAGCGCCGGCGGTATTGTGAACACTGAAGCTTTCTTT.

CDR3 sequence reads: CASSGTSATDIQYF. The CDR3 region has the DNA TGTGCCAGCAGCGGGACTAGCGCCACAGACATTCAGTACTTC. V and J are TRBV6-6 and TRBJ2-4; 10 nucleotides agree with TRBD2. Germline CDR1 is MNHNY and CDR2 is SVGAGI (reference sequence). After removal of 6 bases from V and 8 bases from J, the junction contained 7 bases not matched to a gene. There are 14 residues in the CDR3.

This clone was picked up a small number of times. An end of the junction differs from the germline gene, which may be a read error. J is TRBJ1-6 and V is TRBV5-3, with 7 nucleotides matching TRBD1. TRBV5-3 is assigned to the ORF class and has an uncertain function. The CDR3 extends over 15 amino acids. CDR3 in DNA: TGTGCCAGCAGCTTGGCCGGGACAGCAAATTCACCCCTCCACTTT. This encodes CASSLAGTANSPLHF.

The rearrangement links TRBV6-1 to TRBJ2-1, with D tentatively TRBD2 (6 bases). Looked up from germline, CDR1 is MNHNS and CDR2 is SASEGT. Trimming took off 5 bases at V and 2 bases at J, with 10 bases between the two ends. The CDR3 spans 14 residues. The CDR3 coding sequence is TGTGCCAGCAGTCTAGCGTTCACCTACAATGAGCAGTTCTTC. Amino acids: CASSLAFTYNEQFF.

This clone was counted between two and nine times. V is TRBV9 and J is TRBJ2-1; 9 bases line up with TRBD2. There are 15 residues in the CDR3. Germline V lookup: CDR1 SGDLS, CDR2 YYNGEE. V gave up 1 base and J gave up 5 bases; unmatched junction bases: 4. CDR3 nucleotides: TGTGCCAGCAGCGTAACTAGCGGGTTAGACAATGAGCAGTTCTTC. Protein: CASSVTSGLDNEQFF.

This clone came up a few times. The chain uses TRBV19 and TRBJ1-1; D is uncertain. The V end was cut by 10 bases, the J end by 3 bases, with 9 bases between. CDR3 length: 11 residues. CDR1 and CDR2 from the germline V gene are LNHDA and SQIVND (reference sequence). The CDR3 loop is CATSLYTEAFF. CDR3 DNA: TGTGCCACCTCCCTTTACACTGAAGCTTTCTTT.

V is TRBV25-1 and J is TRBJ2-5; 8 positions match TRBD1. After removal of 5 bases from V and 1 base from J, the junction contained 3 bases not matched to a gene. Germline CDR1 and CDR2: MGHDK and SYGVNS. CDR3 length: 14 amino acids. CDR3 residues: CASSSGQGQETQYF. The CDR3 DNA follows: TGTGCCAGCAGTTCCGGACAGGGCCAAGAGACCCAGTACTTC.

The chain joins TRBV5-1 to TRBJ2-1; TRBD2 aligns across 9 bases. Losses at the gene ends were 10 bases for V and 0 bases for J; bases not matched to a gene: 20. CDR1 is SGHRS and CDR2 is YFSETQ in the germline V gene. This CDR3 contains 19 residues. The CDR3 DNA follows: TGCGCCTCTGGACTCGGTCTAGCGGGATCCCTTAGCTCCTACAATGAGCAGTTCTTC. Translated: CASGLGLAGSLSSYNEQFF. The variable domain in full, with the rest retrieved from reference TRBV5-1 and TRBJ2-1, is KAGVTQTPRYLIKTRGQQVTLSCSPISGHRSVSWYQQTPGQGLQFLFEYFSETQRNKGNFPGRFSGRQFSNSRSEMNVSTLELGDSALYLCASGLGLAGSLSSYNEQFFGPGTRLTVL.

The gene calls are TRBV4-1 and TRBJ1-2; 9 bases agree with TRBD1. Losses at the gene ends were 5 bases for V and 2 bases for J; bases not matched to a gene: 6. Per the germline V gene, CDR1 is MGHRA and CDR2 is YSYEKL. This CDR3 has 15 residues. CDR3 nucleotide sequence: TGCGCCAGCAGCGGACACAGGGGGCCGAACTATGGCTACACCTTC. It translates to CASSGHRGPNYGYTF.